This T cell receptor beta chain stems from a study of early T cells in non-severe SARS-CoV-2 infection. In the study overall: Chains stayed unpaired after sequencing of bulk RNA from unsorted whole blood.

In the case of this clonotype: Antigen specificity is unknown.

Study observations and caveats: A preference for anti-spike CD8 responses marked VDJdb matching, which missed private and CD4 specificities.

In germline, CDR1 is SSHAT, CDR2 FNYEAQ (reference sequence). The CDR3 totals 15 residues. V lost 5 bases, J lost 5 bases, and 5 bases stayed unmatched. Tagging with unique molecular identifiers was applied to individual cDNA molecules. MiXCR, run by TCRdb on the 5' RACE reads, gives a single entry per CDR3 protein. The sample contains about 77,000 distinct CDR3 sequences, over 8.5% of which appear only once. This sequence originates from an adult who was a healthcare worker with PCR-confirmed SARS-CoV-2 infection or an uninfected control (not recorded which). The sequencing sample was made of whole blood. This rearrangement joins TRBV7-7 to TRBJ2-1; 11 bases are shared with TRBD2. CDR3 nucleotides: TGTGCCAGCAGCCCGACTAGCGGGATCAACAATGAGCAGTTCTTC. Protein product: CASSPTSGINNEQFF.